Here is one TCR beta chain with its context. Its antigen is currently unknown. Using RNA template, CDR3s of TCR alpha and beta were amplified with iRepertoire arm-PCR. TCRdb recomputed calls from the multiplex PCR reads with MiXCR, one row per CDR3 protein. The repertoire holds about 410,000 distinct CDR3 sequences, with roughly 41% as singletons. This entry belongs to a study of glioma-infiltrating T cells. General study points: Non-neoplastic patients had below-expected tissue-blood divergence, while all gliomas exceeded expectation. A blood CDR3 motif signature was depleted in highly divergent patients. Tissue and blood shared very few CDR3 sequences.

Sequencing used glioma tissue, nonneoplastic brain tissue, or PBMCs (not recorded which). The TCR sequence derives from a human donor with low-grade glioma or glioblastoma, undergoing nonglioma brain surgery, or in good health (not recorded which).

The DNA for the CDR3 is TGCAGCGCCGAAACTCTCCACAATGAGCAGTTCTTC. Encoded protein: CSAETLHNEQFF. The chain couples TRBV29-1 to TRBJ2-1; D is undetermined. V dropped 7 bases and J dropped 5 bases, with 12 bases sitting between them. The CDR3 totals 12 residues. Germline-derived CDR1 and CDR2 are SQVTM and ANQGSEA.